These 9 T cell receptor beta chains were sequenced from one sample in a study of T-cell reconstitution after alpha-beta-depleted transplantation in children. Unique molecular identifiers featured in how the TCRbeta library was prepared. TCRdb passed the PCR reads through MiXCR, listing each CDR3 protein once. The profile shows about 400,000 distinct CDR3 sequences, 13% of them singletons. This specimen was PBMCs, taken from the stem cell graft. Receptor source: a human donor who donated a stem cell graft to a child with Fanconi anemia.

This clonotype was recorded at least ten times. V usage is TRBV12-3 or TRBV12-4 and J usage is TRBJ2-1; TRBD1 matches at 7 bases. Trimming cost V 5 bases and J 10 bases; bases outside gene matches: 5. The CDR3 totals 12 residues. CDR3 DNA sequence: TGTGCCAGCAGTCGACGAGGGGGCGAGCAGTTCTTC. Translating it yields CASSRRGGEQFF.

The chain couples TRBV29-1 to TRBJ1-1; perhaps TRBD1 as D (6 bases). CDR3 length: 13 amino acids. Germline lookup yields CDR1 SQVTM and CDR2 ANQGSEA. The V and J ends lost 7 bases and 1 base respectively, with 13 bases between them. The CDR3 DNA reads TGCAGCGCCAAGGGGGGGTGGAACACTGAAGCTTTCTTT. Translating it yields CSAKGGWNTEAFF.

This clonotype was seen at least ten times. This sequence joins TRBV12-3 or TRBV12-4 and TRBJ1-1; D unresolved. Between the trimmed V and J ends, which lost 1 base and 0 bases, there was a span of 6 bases. The CDR3 contains 14 residues. The CDR3 region is CASSLGHMNTEAFF. CDR3 coding DNA: TGTGCCAGCAGTTTAGGCCATATGAACACTGAAGCTTTCTTT.

This clonotype was counted a few times. The CDR3 loop is CASSELPFPGDNEKLFF. The CDR3 nucleotides read TGTGCCAGCAGTGAACTTCCATTTCCAGGGGATAATGAAAAACTGTTTTTT. This chain links TRBV6-1 with TRBJ1-4; TRBD1 might be the D (6 bases). Trimming stripped 2 bases from V and 4 bases from J, with 17 bases between. Germline CDR1 and CDR2: MNHNS and SASEGT. The CDR3 spans 17 residues.

In nucleotides, the CDR3 is TGTGCCAGCGGGGACAGATTAAATTCACCCCTCCACTTT. Amino acids: CASGDRLNSPLHF. V and J are TRBV6-5 and TRBJ1-6; 7 bases are shared with TRBD1. Germline-derived CDR1 and CDR2 are MNHEY and SVGAGI. V shed 8 bases, J shed 7 bases, and the junction held 5 bases outside the gene matches. CDR3 length: 13 amino acids.

The chain couples TRBV4-3 to TRBJ2-7; 7 positions agree with TRBD1. CDR1 and CDR2 from the germline V gene are LGHNA and YSLEER. There are 14 residues in the CDR3. The junction had 2 bases not matched to a gene; V was cut back by 0 bases and J by 3 bases. This CDR3 reads CASSQEQGFYEQYF. CDR3 DNA: TGCGCCAGCAGCCAAGAACAGGGGTTCTACGAGCAGTACTTC.

About this clonotype itself: Mismatch with germline at one junction end may stem from a read error. The chain combines TRBV30 with TRBJ2-7; TRBD1 matches 7 bases. This CDR3 region has 12 residues. From germline, CDR1 is GTSNPN and CDR2 SVGIG (reference sequence). For the CDR3, the DNA is TGTGCCTGGAGTGTACGTGGGACAGTCAGCTCCTTC. It yields the protein CAWSVRGTVSSF.

This clonotype was observed at least ten times. V and J are TRBV29-1 and TRBJ2-3; D is undetermined. This CDR3 has 11 residues. Germline V gives CDR1 SQVTM, CDR2 ANQGSEA. V shed 3 bases and J shed 3 bases, with 4 bases lying between them. CDR3 residues: CSVETTDTQYF. CDR3 in DNA: TGCAGCGTTGAGACGACAGATACGCAGTATTTT.

This chain joins TRBV2 and TRBJ2-6; D is possibly TRBD1 (6 bases). In germline, CDR1 is SNHLY, CDR2 FYNNEI. The CDR3 is 14 residues long. V lost 10 bases and J 0 bases, leaving 10 bases between the germline ends. CDR3 sequence: CANGQSSGANVLTF. The CDR3 coding sequence is TGTGCCAACGGACAGAGCTCTGGGGCCAACGTCCTGACTTTC.